Presented here are 32 T cell receptor beta chains from one specimen sequenced in a study of cytomegalovirus exposure and HLA in healthy donors. The primer mix had 60 Vbeta and 13 Jbeta primers. Only in-frame clones appear in the TCRdb table, and some are missing; sequencing was by immunoSEQ multiplex PCR. The data show fewer than 100,000 clones, with roughly 79% seen just once and 2% to 2.5% held by the top ten. The specimen sequenced was PBMCs. Receptors originate from a man aged 40-50 years in good health and CMV-seronegative.

This sequence joins TRBV6-6 and TRBJ2-7; 7 positions agree with TRBD2. With V trimmed by 7 bases and J by 3 bases, 9 bases remained unmatched. The CDR3 sequence is 14 residues long. Looked up from germline, CDR1 is MNHNY and CDR2 is SVGAGI (reference sequence). The CDR3 is CASTLGLPNYEQYF. For the CDR3, the DNA is TGTGCCAGCACCCTGGGACTACCCAACTACGAGCAGTACTTC.

The V and J genes are TRBV2 and TRBJ2-5; 9 bases fit TRBD2. V shed 3 bases, J shed 7 bases, and the junction held 6 bases outside the gene matches. CDR3 length: 14 amino acids. The germline V gene has CDR1 SNHLY and CDR2 FYNNEI. This CDR3 reads CASSESGGTGTQYF. In DNA, the CDR3 is TGTGCCAGCAGTGAGAGCGGGGGGACGGGGACCCAGTACTTC.

The chain employs TRBV6-5 and TRBJ1-4; 9 nucleotides line up with TRBD1. The germline CDR1 and CDR2 sequences are MNHEY and SVGAGI. V lost 0 bases and J lost 6; bases outside the gene matches: 2. The CDR3 is 15 amino acids. CDR3 sequence reads: CASSYSGQGHEKLFF. CDR3 in DNA: TGTGCCAGCAGTTACTCGGGACAGGGACATGAAAAACTGTTTTTT.

J is TRBJ1-4 and V is TRBV2; D ambiguous. Germline CDR1 is SNHLY and CDR2 is FYNNEI. This CDR3 has 14 residues. V shed 2 bases and J shed 3 bases, with 7 bases lying between them. The CDR3 protein is CASSEQRANEKLFF. CDR3 coding DNA: TGTGCCAGCAGTGAACAGCGAGCTAATGAAAAACTGTTTTTT.

The chain is built from TRBV7-8 and TRBJ2-1; tentative D call: TRBD2 (6 bases). From germline, CDR1 is SGHVS and CDR2 FQNEAQ. The CDR3 covers 18 residues. Trimming removed 0 bases from V and 3 bases from J, with 18 bases in between. The CDR3 nucleotides are TGTGCCAGCAGCTTAGCGCATCTAGCGAGATTCGTCTACAATGAGCAGTTCTTC. Translated, it gives CASSLAHLARFVYNEQFF.

V is TRBV16 and J is TRBJ2-7; 9 bases are shared with TRBD1. The CDR3 extends over 15 amino acids. CDR1 KGHSY and CDR2 FQNENV come from the germline V gene. V trimming: 4 bases; J trimming: 2 bases; junction bases outside the gene matches: 6. The CDR3 DNA reads as TGTGCCAGCAGCCTCCAGGACAGGGGTCCCTACGAGCAGTACTTC. Protein: CASSLQDRGPYEQYF. Variable domain in full (rest from reference TRBV16 and TRBJ2-7): GEEVAQTPKHLVRGEGQKAKLYCAPIKGHSYVFWYQQVLKNEFKFLISFQNENVFDETGMPKERFSAKCLPNSPCSLEIQATKLEDSAVYFCASSLQDRGPYEQYFGPGTRLTVT.

This chain's CDR3 is CASSGTRTGENPEAFF. The CDR3 DNA is TGTGCCAGCAGCGGGACCAGGACAGGGGAAAATCCTGAAGCTTTCTTT. V gene TRBV2 combines with J gene TRBJ1-1, with 9 bases matching TRBD1. This CDR3 has 16 amino acids. CDR1 is SNHLY, CDR2 FYNNEI, per germline. The V gene end was trimmed by 6 bases and the J gene end by 6 bases; junction bases not matched to a gene: 14.

The V and J genes are TRBV19 and TRBJ2-2; perhaps TRBD2 as D (5 bases). Deletions cut 5 bases from V and 6 bases from J, with 13 bases between. CDR3 size: 14 residues. CDR1 is LNHDA and CDR2 is SQIVND in the germline V gene (reference sequence). Here the CDR3 reads CASSSGTHAGELFF. The CDR3 DNA sequence: TGTGCCAGTAGTTCGGGAACACACGCCGGGGAGCTGTTTTTT.

The J gene is TRBJ2-2, the V gene TRBV27; TRBD2 matches at 15 bases. The V gene's germline CDR1 is MNHEY and CDR2 SMNVEV (reference sequence). The CDR3 covers 22 residues. The J segment lost 3 bases and the V segment lost 5 bases, leaving 19 bases of the junction unmatched. For the CDR3, the DNA is TGTGCCAGCAGTCCCCTCTTTATCCCCGGGACTAGCGGGAGGTTATACACCGGGGAGCTGTTTTTT. Its translation: CASSPLFIPGTSGRLYTGELFF.

CDR3 sequence reads: CASSYLPRSSGNTIYF. The CDR3 nucleotides read TGTGCCAGCAGTTACTTACCACGGAGCTCTGGAAACACCATATATTTT. The chain is built from TRBV6-5 and TRBJ1-3; D is unresolved. V lost 1 base to trimming and J lost 0 bases, with 10 bases between them. The CDR3 covers 16 residues. Per the germline V gene, CDR1 is MNHEY and CDR2 is SVGAGI.

V gene TRBV29-1 combines with J gene TRBJ2-5; 7 bases line up with TRBD1. The CDR3 spans 13 residues. After removal of 6 bases from V and 5 bases from J, the junction contained 9 bases not matched to a gene. Germline lookup yields CDR1 SQVTM and CDR2 ANQGSEA. CDR3 DNA sequence: TGCAGCGTAGCACAGGGGATGGAGGAGACCCAGTACTTC. It yields the protein CSVAQGMEETQYF.

The table lists this clone with a count of one. One junction end disagrees with the germline gene, perhaps due to a read error. The chain couples TRBV7-9 to TRBJ1-2, with 10 bases that match TRBD1. The CDR3 is 15 residues long. Germline V lookup: CDR1 SEHNR, CDR2 FQNEAQ (reference sequence). The CDR3 sequence: CSSSLVGTGAYGYTF. As DNA, the CDR3 is TGTTCCAGCAGCTTAGTGGGGACAGGGGCCTATGGCTACACCTTC.

In DNA form, the CDR3 reads TGTGCCAGCAGTTTGCTAGCGGGGGCTCATCTTCACAATGAGCAGTTCTTC. Translated, it gives CASSLLAGAHLHNEQFF. The rearrangement uses TRBV27 and TRBJ2-1, with 10 positions matching TRBD2. The CDR3 runs to 17 residues. V lost 3 bases to trimming and J lost 5 bases; unmatched junction nucleotides: 10. From germline, CDR1 is MNHEY and CDR2 SMNVEV (reference sequence).

V is TRBV9 and J is TRBJ2-3, with a weak D call TRBD2 (5 bases). The germline V and J ends were trimmed by 4 bases and 4 bases, with 19 bases remaining between them. The CDR3 covers 16 residues. Germline V gene data show CDR1 as SGDLS and CDR2 as YYNGEE. In DNA, the CDR3 is TGTGCCAGCAGCCTCCTCGGTGGGAGTGATGCAGATACGCAGTATTTT. This translates into CASSLLGGSDADTQYF.

In this sample, this clone turned up a few times. The chain is built from TRBV5-1 and TRBJ2-1; no clear D. The CDR3 totals 17 residues. Deletions cut 2 bases from V and 4 bases from J, with 19 bases between. Germline CDR1 SGHRS, CDR2 YFSETQ. CDR3 amino acids: CASSFRSLSELYNEQFF. The CDR3 DNA is TGCGCCAGCAGCTTCCGATCCCTCTCCGAGCTTTACAATGAGCAGTTCTTC.

The V gene is TRBV16, the J gene TRBJ2-5, with TRBD1 matching over 9 bases. The CDR3 is 17 residues long. Germline V gives CDR1 KGHSY, CDR2 FQNENV. The V gene end was trimmed by 1 base and the J gene end by 4 bases; junction bases not matched to a gene: 10. DNA for the CDR3: TGTGCCAGCAGCCAATACGGAGGAGACAGGGGGGTAGAGACCCAGTACTTC. Amino acid sequence: CASSQYGGDRGVETQYF.

This chain joins TRBV4-1 and TRBJ1-1; a possible D gene is TRBD1 (5 bases). This CDR3 is 14 amino acids long. The ends were cut back, 1 base at V and 5 bases at J, with 11 bases in the middle. CDR1 and CDR2 from the germline V gene are MGHRA and YSYEKL. The chain's CDR3 is CASSQVGGETEAFF. Here the CDR3 DNA reads TGCGCCAGCAGCCAAGTCGGGGGTGAAACTGAAGCTTTCTTT.

The chain links TRBV6-5 to TRBJ2-5, with D possibly being TRBD1 (5 bases). Trimming shortened V by 4 bases and J by 6 bases, and 9 bases separated the two germline ends. CDR1 and CDR2 from the germline V gene are MNHEY and SVGAGI. CDR3 size: 12 residues. CDR3 DNA: TGTGCCAGCAGTTCTCAGGGTCAGACCCAGTACTTC. This translates into CASSSQGQTQYF.

V is TRBV4-2 and J is TRBJ2-5; TRBD1 agrees at 11 bases. The DNA matches TRBJ2-7 better at its end, which makes the J call doubtful. The CDR3 extends over 15 amino acids. In germline, CDR1 is LGHNA, CDR2 YNFKEQ. The CDR3 protein is CASSRDRGVTYEQYF. In DNA, the CDR3 is TGTGCCAGCAGCCGGGACAGGGGGGTCACCTACGAGCAGTACTTC.

V gene TRBV2 combines with J gene TRBJ1-2; D possibly corresponds to TRBD1 (5 bases). Per the germline V gene, CDR1 is SNHLY and CDR2 is FYNNEI. This CDR3 region has 13 residues. V was cut by 3 bases and J by 6 bases, with 11 bases left in between. CDR3 loop: CASSDEGEDGYTF. For the CDR3, the DNA is TGTGCCAGCAGTGATGAAGGGGAGGATGGCTACACCTTC.

This chain joins TRBV18 and TRBJ1-1, with D possibly matching TRBD1 (5 bases). Germline V CDR1 and CDR2: KGHSH, LQKENI. The CDR3 has 15 amino acids. The V and J ends lost 2 bases and 5 bases respectively, with 15 bases between them. The CDR3 DNA is TGTGCCAGCTCACCAAACGTCAGGGAAGGGACTGAAGCTTTCTTT. Amino acids: CASSPNVREGTEAFF.

This clone was seen just once. The chain couples TRBV5-1 to TRBJ1-3; 7 nucleotides match TRBD1. Germline CDR1 SGHRS, CDR2 YFSETQ. Unmatched junction bases numbered 3, after V lost 0 bases and J lost 0 bases. The CDR3 loop spans 16 amino acids. The CDR3 protein is CASSLGGTVSGNTIYF. CDR3 nucleotides: TGCGCCAGCAGCTTGGGAGGGACAGTCTCTGGAAACACCATATATTTT. Drawing the rest from reference TRBV5-1 and TRBJ1-3, the complete variable domain is KAGVTQTPRYLIKTRGQQVTLSCSPISGHRSVSWYQQTPGQGLQFLFEYFSETQRNKGNFPGRFSGRQFSNSRSEMNVSTLELGDSALYLCASSLGGTVSGNTIYFGEGSWLTVV.

The chain employs TRBV5-5 and TRBJ1-5; no firm D call. Germline CDR1 and CDR2: SGHKS and YYEKEE (reference sequence). The CDR3 contains 14 residues. Between the trimmed V and J ends, which lost 2 bases and 5 bases, there was a span of 11 bases. CDR3 in DNA: TGTGCCAGCAGCTTCGTTTTCTCGGATCAGCCCCAGCATTTT. Translating gives CASSFVFSDQPQHF.

V is TRBV28 and J is TRBJ2-7; 7 bases line up with TRBD2. This CDR3 has 14 amino acids. V trimming: 3 bases; J trimming: 0 bases; junction bases outside the gene matches: 2. Germline lookup yields CDR1 MDHEN and CDR2 SYDVKM. For the CDR3, the DNA is TGTGCCAGCAGTTTGGGAGGGTTCTCCTACGAGCAGTACTTC. This translates into CASSLGGFSYEQYF.

The V call is TRBV9, the J call TRBJ2-1, with D maybe TRBD2 (6 bases). The V gene lost 7 bases and the J gene lost 3 bases, with 17 bases spanning the gap. The CDR3 spans 15 residues. CDR1 is SGDLS and CDR2 is YYNGEE in the germline V gene. The CDR3 is CASQRGGAGYNEQFF. The CDR3 nucleotides are TGTGCCAGCCAAAGAGGAGGGGCCGGCTACAATGAGCAGTTCTTC.

This rearrangement joins TRBV7-8 to TRBJ2-5, with D perhaps matching TRBD2 (6 bases). V was cut by 4 bases and J by 9 bases, with 12 bases left in between. CDR1 and CDR2 (germline): SGHVS, FQNEAQ. The CDR3 length is 12 residues. The CDR3, as DNA: TGTGCCAGCAGCTCCGCGGGGCTTTCCCAGTACTTC. Amino acids: CASSSAGLSQYF.

With regard to this clone: Within the sample, other DNA sequences also encode this same CDR3. This chain joins TRBV4-3 and TRBJ2-7, with a possible D match to TRBD2 (5 bases). The CDR3 length is 15 residues. CDR1 and CDR2 (germline): LGHNA, YSLEER. V lost 1 base and J 0 bases, leaving 10 bases between the germline ends. The CDR3 sequence is CASSQVPGSSYEQYF. The CDR3, as DNA: TGCGCCAGCAGCCAAGTTCCGGGGAGCTCCTACGAGCAGTACTTC.

This clone was observed a handful of times. V gene TRBV28 combines with J gene TRBJ1-6; the D gene is possibly TRBD1 (6 bases). The length of the CDR3 is 15 residues. CDR1 is MDHEN, CDR2 SYDVKM, per germline. Trimming left V 10 bases short and J 8 bases short, with 21 bases between. DNA of the CDR3: TGTGCCATCTCCCGAGGACAGTCCCCCGATTCACCCCTCCACTTT. The encoded protein is CAISRGQSPDSPLHF.

The chain recombines TRBV18 with TRBJ1-4; D remains unclear. CDR3 size: 15 residues. The germline V and J ends were trimmed by 0 bases and 8 bases, with 13 bases remaining between them. Germline V gene sequence: CDR1 KGHSH, CDR2 LQKENI. The CDR3: CASSPPVSSGEKLFF. The CDR3 bases are TGTGCCAGCTCACCACCGGTATCCTCGGGGGAAAAACTGTTTTTT.

This clone was seen only once. The chain uses TRBV5-4 and TRBJ2-3, with TRBD2 matching over 11 bases. This CDR3 contains 16 residues. Germline V CDR1 and CDR2: SGHNT, YYREEE (reference sequence). Trimming at V came to 4 bases and at J to 0 bases, leaving 4 bases not matched to a gene. The CDR3 bases are TGTGCCAGCAGCGCCCGGACTAGCGGGAGCACAGATACGCAGTATTTT. Translating gives CASSARTSGSTDTQYF.

J is TRBJ2-7 and V is TRBV6-5; 12 nucleotides match TRBD2. Germline-derived CDR1 and CDR2 are MNHEY and SVGAGI. The junction had 8 bases not matched to a gene; V was cut back by 8 bases and J by 6 bases. CDR3 length: 14 residues. The CDR3 protein is CASRLAGGPLEQYF. Written as DNA, the CDR3 is TGTGCCAGCCGTCTAGCGGGAGGGCCCCTCGAGCAGTACTTC.

The chain couples TRBV7-8 to TRBJ2-7, with 7 nucleotides matching TRBD2. The CDR3 runs to 14 residues. From germline, CDR1 is SGHVS and CDR2 FQNEAQ. V trimming: 1 base; J trimming: 2 bases; junction bases outside the gene matches: 2. This CDR3 reads CASSLGLAAYEQYF. CDR3 sequence (DNA): TGTGCCAGCAGCTTAGGGCTAGCGGCCTACGAGCAGTACTTC.